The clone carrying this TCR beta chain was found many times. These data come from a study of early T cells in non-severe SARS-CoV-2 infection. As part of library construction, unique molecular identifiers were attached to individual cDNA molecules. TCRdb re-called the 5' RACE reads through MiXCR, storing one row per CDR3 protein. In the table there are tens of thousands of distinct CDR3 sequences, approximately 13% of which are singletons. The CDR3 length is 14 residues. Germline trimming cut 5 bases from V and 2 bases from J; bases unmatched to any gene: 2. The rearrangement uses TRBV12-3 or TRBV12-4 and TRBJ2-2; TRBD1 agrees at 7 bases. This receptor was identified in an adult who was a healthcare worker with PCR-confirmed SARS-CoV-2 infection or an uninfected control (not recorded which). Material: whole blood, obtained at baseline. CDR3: CASSTGANTGELFF. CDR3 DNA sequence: TGTGCCAGCAGTACAGGGGCTAACACCGGGGAGCTGTTTTTT.